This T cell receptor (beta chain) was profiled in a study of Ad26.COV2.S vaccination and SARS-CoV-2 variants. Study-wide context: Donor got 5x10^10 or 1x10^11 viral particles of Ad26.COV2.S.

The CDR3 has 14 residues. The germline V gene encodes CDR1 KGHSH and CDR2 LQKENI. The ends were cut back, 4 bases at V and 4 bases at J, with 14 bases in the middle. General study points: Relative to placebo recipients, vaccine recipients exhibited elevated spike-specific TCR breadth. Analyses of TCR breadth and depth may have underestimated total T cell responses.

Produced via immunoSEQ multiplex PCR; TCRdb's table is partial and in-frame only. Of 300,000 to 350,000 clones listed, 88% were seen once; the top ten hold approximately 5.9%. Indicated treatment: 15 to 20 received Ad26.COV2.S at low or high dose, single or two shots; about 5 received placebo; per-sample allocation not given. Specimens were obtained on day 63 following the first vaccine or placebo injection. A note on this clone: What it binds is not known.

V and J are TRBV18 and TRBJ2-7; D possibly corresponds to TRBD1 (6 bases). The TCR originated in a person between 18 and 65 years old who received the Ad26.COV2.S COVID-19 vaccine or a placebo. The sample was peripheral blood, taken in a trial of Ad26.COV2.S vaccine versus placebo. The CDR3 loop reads CASSLHRDGYEQYF. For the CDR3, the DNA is TGTGCCAGCTCACTTCACAGGGATGGGTACGAGCAGTACTTC.